These 29 T cell receptor beta chains share one sample of origin, sequenced in a study of graft-versus-host responses after intestinal transplantation. Sequencing used immunoSEQ multiplex PCR; TCRdb keeps in-frame clones, though not all of them. The sample contains approximately 70,000 clones, roughly 89% of which appear only once. This specimen consisted of bone marrow, obtained approximately 700 days after intestinal transplantation. The receptors derive from a human patient who received an intestinal transplant, so some T cells may come from the graft donor.

This rearrangement joins TRBV5-1 to TRBJ2-7; no firm D call. V shed 0 bases and J shed 2 bases, with 9 bases lying between them. The CDR3 is 14 residues long. Germline values: CDR1 SGHRS, CDR2 YFSETQ. The CDR3 coding sequence is TGCGCCAGCAGCTTGGTAGGGATGACCTACGAGCAGTACTTC. The encoded protein is CASSLVGMTYEQYF.

This rearrangement joins TRBV5-6 to TRBJ1-1; no firm D call. Germline V lookup: CDR1 SGHDT, CDR2 YYEEEE. With 2 bases removed from V and 2 bases from J, the gap between germline ends came to 19 bases. The CDR3 contains 17 residues. In DNA form, the CDR3 reads TGTGCCAGCAGCTTCCCCTCCAGTTCTCCTTATAACACTGAAGCTTTCTTT. Protein sequence: CASSFPSSSPYNTEAFF. Supplemented by reference TRBV5-6 and TRBJ1-1, the full variable domain reads DAGVTQSPTHLIKTRGQQVTLRCSPKSGHDTVSWYQQALGQGPQFIFQYYEEEERQRGNFPDRFSGHQFPNYSSELNVNALLLGDSALYLCASSFPSSSPYNTEAFFGQGTRLTVV.

V gene TRBV10-3 combines with J gene TRBJ2-7, with 7 bases fitting TRBD1. The CDR3 has 14 residues. Germline CDR1 ENHRY, CDR2 SYGVKD. J lost 2 bases, V lost 2 bases, and 3 bases had no gene match. In nucleotides, the CDR3 is TGTGCCATCAGTGAGGGGACAGTAGCCTACGAGCAGTACTTC. The encoded protein is CAISEGTVAYEQYF.

This clone was detected a few times. The chain recombines TRBV12-5 with TRBJ1-5, with 7 bases identical to TRBD1. The ends lost 5 bases at V and 5 bases at J; junction bases unmatched: 6. Germline V gives CDR1 LGHNT, CDR2 FRNRAP. The CDR3 loop spans 14 amino acids. The DNA of the CDR3 is TGTGCTAGTGGTGGGGGACAGTCCTATCAGCCCCAGCATTTT. It specifies CASGGGQSYQPQHF.

The gene calls are TRBV5-5 and TRBJ2-3; the D gene is possibly TRBD2 (6 bases). The germline V gene has CDR1 SGHKS and CDR2 YYEKEE (reference sequence). The CDR3 consists of 17 residues. Trimming removed 0 bases from V and 0 bases from J, with 14 bases in between. The CDR3 nucleotides are TGTGCCAGCAGCTTGGTGGGGGGACCCCCAAGCACAGATACGCAGTATTTT. Translated, it gives CASSLVGGPPSTDTQYF.

V usage is TRBV29-1 and J usage is TRBJ1-1; 8 nucleotides line up with TRBD1. The V and J ends lost 6 bases and 3 bases, in that order; junction bases with no gene match: 6. CDR3 length: 13 amino acids. Germline V gives CDR1 SQVTM, CDR2 ANQGSEA. This chain's CDR3 is CSVNRDRHTEAFF. Written as DNA, the CDR3 is TGCAGCGTGAACCGGGACAGGCACACTGAAGCTTTCTTT.

This clone occurred once. The gene calls are TRBV5-4 and TRBJ2-7, with 8 bases fitting TRBD1. Losses at the gene ends were 0 bases for V and 2 bases for J; bases not matched to a gene: 4. The CDR3 contains 15 residues. From germline, CDR1 is SGHNT and CDR2 YYREEE (reference sequence). Here the CDR3 reads CASSLGAGGAYEQYF. CDR3 DNA: TGTGCCAGCAGCTTGGGGGCAGGGGGCGCCTACGAGCAGTACTTC. Together with reference TRBV5-4 and TRBJ2-7, the CDR3 gives the full variable domain: ETGVTQSPTHLIKTRGQQVTLRCSSQSGHNTVSWYQQALGQGPQFIFQYYREEENGRGNFPPRFSGLQFPNYSSELNVNALELDDSALYLCASSLGAGGAYEQYFGPGTRLTVT.

The J gene is TRBJ2-3, the V gene TRBV7-6, with D unclear. The CDR3 totals 13 residues. The V gene's germline CDR1 is SGHVS and CDR2 FNYEAQ. V lost 1 base and J 4 bases, leaving 6 bases between the germline ends. The chain's CDR3 is CASSLVAPDTQYF. The CDR3, as DNA: TGTGCCAGCAGCTTAGTTGCCCCAGATACGCAGTATTTT.

The chain carries TRBV7-9 and TRBJ1-5, with D possibly matching TRBD1 (5 bases). This CDR3 contains 13 residues. V was pared by 1 base and J by 6 bases, with 7 bases between. Germline V CDR1 and CDR2: SEHNR, FQNEAQ (reference sequence). CDR3 sequence: CASSLGGSQPQHF. The CDR3 DNA sequence: TGTGCCAGCAGCTTAGGGGGGAGTCAGCCCCAGCATTTT.

The V call is TRBV27, the J call TRBJ1-5; no definite D call. V shed 2 bases and J shed 6 bases, with 14 bases lying between them. CDR3 size: 15 residues. Germline lookup yields CDR1 MNHEY and CDR2 SMNVEV (reference sequence). The CDR3 DNA reads TGTGCCAGCAGTTTAGTTGACATTTCTTGTCAGCCCCAGCATTTT. Encoded protein: CASSLVDISCQPQHF.

The rearrangement links TRBV19 to TRBJ2-1; TRBD2 matches 9 bases. Germline-derived CDR1 and CDR2 are LNHDA and SQIVND (reference sequence). The CDR3 contains 15 residues. V was pared by 5 bases and J by 2 bases, with 4 bases of the junction left unmatched. The CDR3 sequence is CASSWSSGTYNEQFF. As DNA, the CDR3 is TGTGCCAGTAGTTGGTCTAGCGGGACCTACAATGAGCAGTTCTTC.

In its sample, this clone was seen once. The CDR3 DNA is TGTGCCAGCAGAGGCATGGGGAATCAGCCCCAGCATTTT. Its protein product is CASRGMGNQPQHF. The chain links TRBV6-1 to TRBJ1-5; D unresolved. V was clipped by 6 bases and J by 4 bases, with 10 bases between them. Looked up from germline, CDR1 is MNHNS and CDR2 is SASEGT. The CDR3 runs to 13 residues.

J is TRBJ2-1 and V is TRBV5-1; 7 bases line up with TRBD1. The CDR3 is made up of 15 amino acids. V lost 3 bases and J lost 4; bases outside the gene matches: 7. CDR1 is SGHRS, CDR2 YFSETQ, per germline. This chain's CDR3 is CASSSGTAVYNEQFF. The CDR3 nucleotides read TGCGCCAGCAGCTCCGGGACAGCAGTGTACAATGAGCAGTTCTTC.

The chain employs TRBV27 and TRBJ2-7; 8 bases map to TRBD1. This CDR3 has 15 residues. Unmatched junction bases numbered 5, after V lost 3 bases and J lost 1 base. In germline, CDR1 is MNHEY, CDR2 SMNVEV (reference sequence). The CDR3 nucleotides are TGTGCCAGCAGTTTGGGGGACAGGCCATCCTACGAGCAGTACTTC. Translated, it gives CASSLGDRPSYEQYF.

The chain is built from TRBV5-4 and TRBJ2-3; 7 bases fit TRBD2. CDR1 is SGHNT and CDR2 is YYREEE in the germline V gene (reference sequence). The trim removed 4 bases at V and 6 bases at J, leaving 5 bases unmatched. The CDR3 sequence is 13 residues long. The CDR3 DNA is TGTGCCAGCAGCCCTAGCGGAGGTGATACGCAGTATTTT. It encodes CASSPSGGDTQYF.

The gene calls are TRBV9 and TRBJ2-2, with TRBD1 matching over 11 bases. Germline V gene lookup returns CDR1 SGDLS and CDR2 YYNGEE. The CDR3 is 15 amino acids. V dropped 4 bases and J dropped 4; count of bases not matched to a gene: 3. CDR3 sequence reads: CASSPGTGGTGELFF. CDR3 nucleotides: TGTGCCAGCAGCCCAGGGACAGGGGGCACCGGGGAGCTGTTTTTT.

The rearrangement links TRBV18 to TRBJ2-7; 9 nucleotides match TRBD1. The CDR3 has 15 residues. CDR1 and CDR2 (germline): KGHSH, LQKENI. The ends lost 3 bases at V and 6 bases at J; junction bases unmatched: 9. The CDR3 sequence: CASSPGQGATFEQYF. For the CDR3, the DNA is TGTGCCAGCTCACCGGGACAGGGTGCGACGTTCGAGCAGTACTTC.

The chain is built from TRBV19 and TRBJ1-1; no firm D call. The ends were cut back, 5 bases at V and 0 bases at J, with 13 bases in the middle. CDR3 size: 15 residues. The germline gives CDR1 LNHDA, CDR2 SQIVND (reference sequence). The CDR3 spells CASSYGDRLNTEAFF. The CDR3 coding sequence is TGTGCCAGTAGTTACGGTGACCGCCTGAACACTGAAGCTTTCTTT.

In this sample, this clone turned up once. This chain uses TRBV5-5 with TRBJ1-1; D gene uncertain. Trimming shortened V by 3 bases and J by 2 bases, and 8 bases separated the two germline ends. This CDR3 has 13 residues. CDR1 and CDR2 (germline): SGHKS, YYEKEE (reference sequence). In DNA, the CDR3 is TGTGCCAGCAGCTATGAGTATAACACTGAAGCTTTCTTT. It specifies CASSYEYNTEAFF.

The chain carries TRBV10-3 and TRBJ1-1; D uncertain. The V end lost 2 bases, the J end lost 2 bases, and 6 bases lay between the germline ends. CDR1 ENHRY and CDR2 SYGVKD come from the germline V gene. The CDR3 sequence is 13 residues long. CDR3 amino acids: CAISEPTNTEAFF. As DNA, the CDR3 is TGTGCCATCAGTGAGCCGACCAACACTGAAGCTTTCTTT.

This chain links TRBV30 with TRBJ2-7; 10 bases map to TRBD2. The germline CDR1 and CDR2 sequences are GTSNPN and SVGIG (reference sequence). This CDR3 is built from 14 residues. V shed 5 bases, J shed 2 bases, and the junction held 6 bases outside the gene matches. CDR3 nucleotides: TGTGCCTGGGCGTACGGGACTAGCGCCTACGAGCAGTACTTC. Amino acids: CAWAYGTSAYEQYF.

The chain recombines TRBV28 with TRBJ2-3; 10 nucleotides agree with TRBD1. V was pared by 6 bases and J by 4 bases, with 4 bases of the junction left unmatched. The V gene's germline CDR1 is MDHEN and CDR2 SYDVKM. The CDR3 consists of 14 residues. The CDR3 region is CASRTGQGSDTQYF. The CDR3, as DNA: TGTGCCAGCAGAACGGGACAGGGGTCAGATACGCAGTATTTT.

The rearrangement joins TRBV11-1 to TRBJ1-6; D is possibly TRBD1 (5 bases). The V gene's germline CDR1 is SGHAT and CDR2 FQDESV (reference sequence). CDR3 length: 13 amino acids. Deletions cut 6 bases from V and 7 bases from J, with 10 bases between. The CDR3 bases are TGTGCCAGCAGTTCGGGACTGAATTCACCCCTCCACTTT. Protein product: CASSSGLNSPLHF.

This sequence joins TRBV6-1 and TRBJ2-7; D call uncertain. Germline V gives CDR1 MNHNS, CDR2 SASEGT. This CDR3 is built from 13 residues. V was cut by 11 bases and J by 3 bases, with 17 bases left in between. The CDR3 loop is CASTSNGDYEQYF. DNA of the CDR3: TGTGCCTCAACATCTAACGGAGACTACGAGCAGTACTTC.

The rearrangement joins TRBV15 to TRBJ1-3; unclear D gene. The CDR3 covers 15 residues. Germline V gene lookup returns CDR1 LNHNV and CDR2 YYDKDF (reference sequence). Trimming stripped 0 bases from V and 2 bases from J, with 8 bases between. The CDR3 DNA sequence: TGTGCCACCAGCAGAGATCGCGGGACTGGAAACACCATATATTTT. Its protein product is CATSRDRGTGNTIYF. Complete variable domain (other parts from reference TRBV15 and TRBJ1-3): DAMVIQNPRYQVTQFGKPVTLSCSQTLNHNVMYWYQQKSSQAPKLLFHYYDKDFNNEADTPDNFQSRRPNTSFCFLDIRSPGLGDTAMYLCATSRDRGTGNTIYFGEGSWLTVV.

The chain carries TRBV9 and TRBJ2-1, with a possible D match to TRBD2 (6 bases). Germline V CDR1 and CDR2: SGDLS, YYNGEE. Trimming cost V 3 bases and J 1 base, with 11 bases left between them. The CDR3 extends over 15 amino acids. CDR3 sequence (DNA): TGTGCCAGCAGCGAGGACTACCCATCCTACAATGAGCAGTTCTTC. Translation: CASSEDYPSYNEQFF.

The chain has TRBV5-6 and TRBJ2-5; D is perhaps TRBD2 (6 bases). The germline V and J ends were trimmed by 3 bases and 9 bases, with 18 bases remaining between them. CDR1 SGHDT and CDR2 YYEEEE come from the germline V gene. The CDR3 is made up of 14 amino acids. For the CDR3, the DNA is TGTGCCAGCAGCTCGGGGGTCCGGGGTGAGGCCCAGTACTTC. Translating it yields CASSSGVRGEAQYF. The whole variable domain, filled in from reference TRBV5-6 and TRBJ2-5, reads DAGVTQSPTHLIKTRGQQVTLRCSPKSGHDTVSWYQQALGQGPQFIFQYYEEEERQRGNFPDRFSGHQFPNYSSELNVNALLLGDSALYLCASSSGVRGEAQYFGPGTRLLVL.

The rearrangement uses TRBV6-6 and TRBJ1-6; possible D gene TRBD1, 5 bases. The V end lost 2 bases, the J end lost 8 bases, and 10 bases lay between the germline ends. Per the germline V gene, CDR1 is MNHNY and CDR2 is SVGAGI (reference sequence). CDR3 length: 14 residues. The CDR3 protein is CASSYRGGDSPLHF. In DNA form, the CDR3 reads TGTGCCAGCAGTTACAGGGGAGGGGATTCACCCCTCCACTTT.

The chain has TRBV28 and TRBJ2-7, with D perhaps being TRBD1 or TRBD2 (5 bases each). The V and J ends lost 6 bases and 3 bases respectively, with 18 bases between them. There are 15 residues in the CDR3. Germline V CDR1 and CDR2: MDHEN, SYDVKM. The CDR3 DNA reads as TGTGCCAGCAGCCTAGGTGGGGGTTTCTACTACGAGCAGTACTTC. This encodes CASSLGGGFYYEQYF.